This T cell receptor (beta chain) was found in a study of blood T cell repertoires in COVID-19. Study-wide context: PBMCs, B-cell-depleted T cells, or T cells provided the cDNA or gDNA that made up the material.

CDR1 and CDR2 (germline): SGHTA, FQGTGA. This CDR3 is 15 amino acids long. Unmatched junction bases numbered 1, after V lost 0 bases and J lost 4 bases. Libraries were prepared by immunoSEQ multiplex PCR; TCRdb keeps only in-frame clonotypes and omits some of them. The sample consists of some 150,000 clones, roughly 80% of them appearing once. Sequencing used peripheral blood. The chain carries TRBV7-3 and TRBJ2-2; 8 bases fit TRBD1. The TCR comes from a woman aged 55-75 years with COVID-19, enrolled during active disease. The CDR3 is CASSLTTGGTGELFF. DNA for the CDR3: TGTGCCAGCAGCTTAACAACAGGGGGCACCGGGGAGCTGTTTTTT.